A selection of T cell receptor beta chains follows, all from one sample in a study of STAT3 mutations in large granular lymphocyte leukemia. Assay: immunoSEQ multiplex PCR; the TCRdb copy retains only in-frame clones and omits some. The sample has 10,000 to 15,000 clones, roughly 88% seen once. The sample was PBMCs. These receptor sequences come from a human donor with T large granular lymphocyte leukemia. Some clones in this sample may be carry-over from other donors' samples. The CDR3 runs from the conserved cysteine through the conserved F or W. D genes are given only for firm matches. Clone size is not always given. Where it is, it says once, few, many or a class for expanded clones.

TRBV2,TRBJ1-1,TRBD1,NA,TGTGCCAGCAGTGAATGGGGCGGGACAGGGGGGTCAGAAGCTTTCTTT,CASSEWGGTGGSEAFF
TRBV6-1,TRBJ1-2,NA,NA,TGTGCCAGCAGTGAACAAAACTATGGCTACACCTTC,CASSEQNYGYTF
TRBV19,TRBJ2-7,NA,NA,TGTGCCAGTAGTGCGACCGCCAGCAGCTCCTACGAGCAGTACTTC,CASSATASSSYEQYF
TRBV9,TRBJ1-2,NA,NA,TGTGCCAGCAGCGTAGAGCTCACTAACTATGGCTACACCTTC,CASSVELTNYGYTF
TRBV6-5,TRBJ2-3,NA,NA,TGTGCCAGCAGTTACGGGAAGCCGGAGGATACGCAGTATTTT,CASSYGKPEDTQYF
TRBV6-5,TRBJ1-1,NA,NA,TGTGCCAGCAGTCATCTGACAGGCCAAGTTGAAGCTTTCTTT,CASSHLTGQVEAFF
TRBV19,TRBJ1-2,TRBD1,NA,TGTGCCAGTAGCGGACAGGGGAGCTGGTATGGCTACACCTTC,CASSGQGSWYGYTF
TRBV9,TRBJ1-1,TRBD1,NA,TGTGCCAGCAGCAGACAGGGGACGGGCACTGAAGCTTTCTTT,CASSRQGTGTEAFF
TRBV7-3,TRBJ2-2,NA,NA,TGTGCCAGCAGCTCCCTTCCGGGACGGAACACCGGGGAGCTGTTTTTT,CASSSLPGRNTGELFF
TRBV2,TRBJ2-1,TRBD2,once,TGTGCCAGCAGCGCCACTAGCGGGAGAGGAGGGGAGCAGTTCTTC,CASSATSGRGGEQFF